The 13 T cell receptor beta chains below all came from one sample that was sequenced in a study of CD8 T cells in Susac syndrome. The RNA input was about 0.5 to 1 ug, and it was reverse transcribed with random hexamers. TCRdb called the immunoSEQ multiplex PCR reads again in MiXCR, with one record for every CDR3 protein. The profile covers approximately 220,000 distinct CDR3 sequences, with 92% appearing a single time and about 0.13% taken by the ten largest. Material for sequencing was CD8+ T cells from PBMCs. Source of these receptors: a human donor with multiple sclerosis.

This chain connects TRBV5-1 to TRBJ1-1; D is unclear. From germline, CDR1 is SGHRS and CDR2 YFSETQ. The V end lost 0 bases, the J end lost 0 bases, and 9 bases lay between the germline ends. The CDR3 is made up of 15 amino acids. The CDR3 spells CASSLEPFVNTEAFF. The CDR3, as DNA: TGCGCCAGCAGCTTGGAGCCGTTCGTGAACACTGAAGCTTTCTTT.

This rearrangement joins TRBV15 to TRBJ2-3; D possibly corresponds to TRBD2 (5 bases). CDR1 and CDR2 (germline): LNHNV, YYDKDF (reference sequence). The CDR3 extends over 17 amino acids. Trimming removed 1 base at V and 2 bases at J, with 16 bases between. This CDR3 reads CATSRAPAGVTTDTQYF. The CDR3 nucleotides are TGTGCCACCAGCAGAGCACCTGCCGGGGTAACCACAGATACGCAGTATTTT.

This chain links TRBV3-1 with TRBJ2-5, with 7 nucleotides matching TRBD1. The CDR3 length is 16 residues. V trimming: 6 bases; J trimming: 2 bases; junction bases outside the gene matches: 12. Germline loops: CDR1 LGHDT, CDR2 YNNKEL (reference sequence). This CDR3 reads CASSQITGTEQETQYF. DNA of the CDR3: TGTGCCAGCAGTCAAATAACCGGGACAGAACAAGAGACCCAGTACTTC.

This clonotype was seen only once. The genes are TRBV12-3 or TRBV12-4 and TRBJ2-3; tentative D call: TRBD1 (6 bases). V shed 6 bases and J shed 2 bases, with 18 bases lying between them. CDR3 length equals 16 residues. CDR3 DNA sequence: TGTGCCAGCAGCCCGACAGGCCCCTCCTTCACAGATACGCAGTATTTT. It is translated as CASSPTGPSFTDTQYF.

The rearrangement joins TRBV9 to TRBJ2-7, with D unresolved. The CDR3 is made up of 13 amino acids. Trimming left V 0 bases short and J 2 bases short, with 6 bases between. Germline V gives CDR1 SGDLS, CDR2 YYNGEE. The DNA for the CDR3 is TGTGCCAGCAGCGTAGGGCAGACCTACGAGCAGTACTTC. Translation: CASSVGQTYEQYF.

The V and J genes are TRBV7-6 and TRBJ2-2, with TRBD2 matching 11 bases. V gave up 5 bases and J gave up 9 bases; unmatched junction bases: 11. The CDR3 extends over 16 amino acids. Germline V gene lookup returns CDR1 SGHVS and CDR2 FNYEAQ. The CDR3 reads CASSPPVAGGPRELFF. CDR3 sequence (DNA): TGTGCCAGCAGCCCCCCGGTAGCGGGGGGGCCAAGGGAGCTGTTTTTT.

The chain employs TRBV29-1 and TRBJ2-3, with 7 positions matching TRBD2. V shed 4 bases, J shed 3 bases, and the junction held 7 bases outside the gene matches. Germline V CDR1 and CDR2: SQVTM, ANQGSEA. The CDR3 runs to 14 residues. CDR3 protein: CSVGGGGSTDTQYF. CDR3 DNA: TGCAGCGTTGGGGGTGGCGGGAGTACAGATACGCAGTATTTT.

CDR3 nucleotide sequence: TGTGCCAGTAGTATAGGTCACACAGGTTCCTACACCTTC. This codes for CASSIGHTGSYTF. The chain employs TRBV19 and TRBJ1-2; D possibly corresponds to TRBD1 (5 bases). The CDR3 is made up of 13 amino acids. The V end was cut by 1 base, the J end by 10 bases, with 13 bases between. The germline V gene encodes CDR1 LNHDA and CDR2 SQIVND (reference sequence).

V usage is TRBV5-8 and J usage is TRBJ1-1; weak D call: TRBD1 (5 bases). CDR1 is SGHTS, CDR2 YDEGEE, per germline. Trimming removed 2 bases at V and 1 base at J, with 9 bases between. This CDR3 region has 14 residues. The CDR3 is CASSLAQGNTEAFF. The CDR3, as DNA: TGTGCCAGCAGCTTAGCGCAGGGGAACACTGAAGCTTTCTTT.

V usage is TRBV4-3 and J usage is TRBJ1-1, with D unclear. The germline V and J ends were trimmed by 0 bases and 0 bases, with 14 bases remaining between them. The CDR3 is 17 residues long. Germline CDR1 LGHNA, CDR2 YSLEER. The CDR3, as DNA: TGCGCCAGCAGCCAAGATGGCACAGCCGCCCTGAACACTGAAGCTTTCTTT. Protein sequence: CASSQDGTAALNTEAFF.

This clonotype was found once. The chain employs TRBV3-1 and TRBJ2-5; TRBD2 aligns across 10 bases. CDR1 is LGHDT, CDR2 YNNKEL, per germline (reference sequence). The CDR3 is 16 amino acids. The junction had 9 bases not matched to a gene; V was cut back by 3 bases and J by 5 bases. As DNA, the CDR3 is TGTGCCAGCAGCCATCCCCTAGCGGGAGAAGGGGAGACCCAGTACTTC. Translated, it gives CASSHPLAGEGETQYF.

The chain joins TRBV3-1 to TRBJ2-2, with TRBD1 matching over 7 bases. The CDR3 sequence is 17 residues long. J lost 5 bases, V lost 4 bases, and 13 bases had no gene match. Germline V gives CDR1 LGHDT, CDR2 YNNKEL (reference sequence). CDR3 DNA: TGTGCCAGCAGCCCGACCTATGGGACAGATCCTACCGGGGAGCTGTTTTTT. Protein product: CASSPTYGTDPTGELFF.

This chain uses TRBV9 with TRBJ1-2; D gene ambiguous. Between the trimmed V and J ends, which lost 4 bases and 8 bases, there was a span of 9 bases. The CDR3 runs to 11 residues. CDR1 and CDR2 (germline): SGDLS, YYNGEE. CDR3 protein: CASSTGWGYTF. The CDR3 region has the DNA TGTGCCAGCAGCACCGGTTGGGGCTACACCTTC.